This is a list of T cell receptor beta chains from one sample in a study of blood T cell repertoires in COVID-19. The assay was immunoSEQ multiplex PCR, and TCRdb's table has in-frame clones only and misses some. The sample carries fewer than 250,000 clones, approximately 88% recorded once. Material: PBMCs or T cells enriched from blood (not recorded which). These TCRs come from a woman between 25 and 40 years old who had been exposed to COVID-19. The CDR3 runs from the conserved cysteine through the conserved F or W.

CDR3 protein: CASSVGTGDHTEAFF
V gene: TRBV9

CDR3 protein: CASSRSHLGLAGHYEQYF
V gene: TRBV7-9

CDR3 protein: CAHSSTGNTIYF
V gene: TRBV12-3/TRBV12-4

CDR3 protein: CASSLDWQGAGGNTEAFF
V gene: TRBV11-2

CDR3 protein: CASSLGGATNEKLFF
V gene: TRBV5-1

CDR3 protein: CAISEPETSSYEQYF
V gene: TRBV10-3

CDR3 protein: CASSPRQGTEAFF
V gene: TRBV7-6

CDR3 protein: CASSPNAQGAFMSGANVLTF
V gene: TRBV5-1

CDR3 protein: CASSQDISGLYNEQFF
V gene: TRBV4-2

CDR3 protein: CASSESPRSPQHF
V gene: TRBV6-1

CDR3 protein: CASRGGVGAQPQHF
V gene: TRBV2

CDR3 protein: CAISGVNTEAFF
V gene: TRBV10-3

CDR3 protein: CAWSAPGTISYNEQFF
V gene: TRBV30

CDR3 protein: CASSPHLGGGPIGELFF
V gene: TRBV9

CDR3 protein: CASSLFQGAPEAFF
V gene: TRBV27

CDR3 protein: CASSLQVNYGYTF
V gene: TRBV14

CDR3 protein: CASSVGPSGAYEQYF
V gene: TRBV2

CDR3 protein: CASSRTVAGELFF
V gene: TRBV11-3

CDR3 protein: CASSNRRAMNTEAFF
V gene: TRBV18

CDR3 protein: CATSDGLYNEQFF
V gene: TRBV24-1

CDR3 protein: CASSLVWSGGGQPQHF
V gene: TRBV5-5

CDR3 protein: CSVASGRTPPTDTQYF
V gene: TRBV29-1

CDR3 protein: CASVPDRVRTDTQYF
V gene: TRBV7-9

CDR3 protein: CASSEWIGGYGYTF
V gene: TRBV6-1

CDR3 protein: CASSPGGPYSNQPQHF
V gene: TRBV18

CDR3 protein: CASSQDLTSGSSYEQYF
V gene: TRBV4-2

CDR3 protein: CASRLAESTGELFF
V gene: TRBV7-9

CDR3 protein: CASSKATRQGAVVQPQHF
V gene: TRBV21-1

CDR3 protein: CASTGLVRTDTQYF
V gene: TRBV18

CDR3 protein: CASSQGPVNSPLHF
V gene: TRBV4-1

CDR3 protein: CASSFGPSGETQYF
V gene: TRBV7-3

CDR3 protein: CASSLSETSGNEQFF
V gene: TRBV7-3

CDR3 protein: CASSQDPTSPTQHF
V gene: TRBV3-1/TRBV3-2

CDR3 protein: CASSRQTDQETQYF
V gene: TRBV11-2

CDR3 protein: CAWRPGLYEQFF
V gene: TRBV30

CDR3 protein: CASSSIGGTGEETQYF
V gene: TRBV13

CDR3 protein: CASSSDRGLLTDTQYF
V gene: TRBV27

CDR3 protein: CASSVRAGEPDTQYF
V gene: TRBV9

CDR3 protein: CATSDLKGTGPYGYTF
V gene: TRBV24-1